The rows below give T cell receptor beta chains drawn from one sample of a study of CD4 T cells in relation to SARS-CoV-2 and coronaviruses. The method was immunoSEQ multiplex PCR; TCRdb's version includes in-frame clones alone and lacks a portion of them. The table lists 65,000 or so clones, around 93% of them singletons, with 0.12% to 0.15% in the top ten. Input material: naive CD4+ T cells from PBMCs. The receptors originated from a human donor in good health. Each CDR3 is given with its conserved first and last residue. The D gene is left open where the match is weak. Size is stated for part of the rows, as once, few or many counts, or as a class when the clone is expanded.

>-|TRBV7-2|TRBD1|TRBJ1-3
TGTGCCAGCAGCTTAGGGTGGGACAGGCACACCATATATTTT
CASSLGWDRHTIYF
>-|TRBV28|-|TRBJ2-1
TGTGCCAGCAGAACGGTGTACGAGCAGTTCTTC
CASRTVYEQFF
>-|TRBV10-1|-|TRBJ1-2
TGCGCCAGCAGTGAGTTCGGGGAGTATGGCTACACCTTC
CASSEFGEYGYTF
>-|TRBV6-6|TRBD1|TRBJ2-7
TGTGCCAGCAGCCCAAGGACAGGGGGCTTTTACGAGCAGTACTTC
CASSPRTGGFYEQYF
>-|TRBV5-4|-|TRBJ2-1
TGTGCCAGCAGATACGGGACAAGTCGCTATGAGCAGTTCTTC
CASRYGTSRYEQFF
>-|TRBV7-2|-|TRBJ2-1
TGTGCCAGCAGCGCCCAACTAGTTAATGAGCAGTTCTTC
CASSAQLVNEQFF
>-|TRBV24-1|-|TRBJ2-1
TGTGCCACCAGTGATTATCCCAGCTCCTACAATGAGCAGTTCTTC
CATSDYPSSYNEQFF
>-|TRBV19|TRBD1|TRBJ1-1
TGTGCCAGTAGTACACCGGGACAGCCAATTCACGAAGCTTTCTTT
CASSTPGQPIHEAFF
>-|TRBV10-2|TRBD1|TRBJ1-1
TGCGCCAGCAGGTCAGGGGGCGATGAAGCTTTCTTT
CASRSGGDEAFF
>-|TRBV11-2|TRBD1|TRBJ1-6
TGTGCCAGCAGCTCCCGGACAGGGGGCTCGGGTTCACCCCTCCACTTT
CASSSRTGGSGSPLHF
>once|TRBV14|-|TRBJ2-7
TGTGCCAGCAGCCAAGGCAGAGGCACCTACGAGCAGTACTTC
CASSQGRGTYEQYF
>-|TRBV3-1/TRBV3-2|TRBD1|TRBJ2-7
TGTGCCAGCAGCCAAGATACAACGGGACAGGTCTTGCTGTACTTC
CASSQDTTGQVLLYF
>once|TRBV27|TRBD1|TRBJ2-1
TGTGCCAGCAGTTTATCGCGTGGGACAGTTTCCTACAATGAGCAGTTCTTC
CASSLSRGTVSYNEQFF
>-|TRBV5-1|TRBD2|TRBJ2-7
TGCGCCAGCAGCAGGACTAGCGGGAGTCTCCACGAGCAGTACTTC
CASSRTSGSLHEQYF
>-|TRBV29-1|-|TRBJ1-5
TGCAGCGTTGTCTTTTCGACAGGCCTTAGCAATCAGCCCCAGCATTTT
CSVVFSTGLSNQPQHF
>-|TRBV6-1|-|TRBJ1-2
TGTGCCAGCAGTGAAGCCAACTATGGCTACACCTTC
CASSEANYGYTF
>-|TRBV14|-|TRBJ2-2
TGTGCCAGCAGCCACGATTCGATATACAACACCGGGGAGCTGTTTTTT
CASSHDSIYNTGELFF
>few|TRBV5-4|TRBD1|TRBJ1-2
TGTGCCAGCAGCTCGACCGGGACAGGGTCTGGCTACACCTTC
CASSSTGTGSGYTF
>-|TRBV3-1/TRBV3-2|TRBD2|TRBJ2-1
TGTGCCAGCAGCCAGACTAGCAGTCCCTCCAATGAGCAGTTCTTC
CASSQTSSPSNEQFF
>-|TRBV2|-|TRBJ2-7
TGTGCCAGCTCCCGAACCCCGACAACCTACGAGCAGTACTTC
CASSRTPTTYEQYF
>-|TRBV5-1|-|TRBJ1-1
TGCGCCAGCAGTAGAGGACAATCAAACACTGAAGCTTTCTTT
CASSRGQSNTEAFF
>-|TRBV27|TRBD2|TRBJ2-1
TGTGCCAGCAAAGGACTAGCGGGGAGGAGGGGTGAGCAGTTCTTC
CASKGLAGRRGEQFF
>-|TRBV10-1|TRBD2|TRBJ2-3
TGCGCCAGCAGTGATACCAGACTAGCGGGAGGGCCGGGCACAGATACGCAGTATTTT
CASSDTRLAGGPGTDTQYF
>-|TRBV15|TRBD1|TRBJ1-4
TGTGCCACCAGCAGGGCAGGGGGGACGGTAAAACTGTTTTTT
CATSRAGGTVKLFF
>-|TRBV2|TRBD1|TRBJ1-2
TGTACCAGCACCTTCGCGGACAGGGCTGGCTACACCTTC
CTSTFADRAGYTF
>-|TRBV6-5|TRBD2|TRBJ2-7
TGTGCCAGCAGTCGACTAGCGGGTCCCTACGAGCAGTACTTC
CASSRLAGPYEQYF